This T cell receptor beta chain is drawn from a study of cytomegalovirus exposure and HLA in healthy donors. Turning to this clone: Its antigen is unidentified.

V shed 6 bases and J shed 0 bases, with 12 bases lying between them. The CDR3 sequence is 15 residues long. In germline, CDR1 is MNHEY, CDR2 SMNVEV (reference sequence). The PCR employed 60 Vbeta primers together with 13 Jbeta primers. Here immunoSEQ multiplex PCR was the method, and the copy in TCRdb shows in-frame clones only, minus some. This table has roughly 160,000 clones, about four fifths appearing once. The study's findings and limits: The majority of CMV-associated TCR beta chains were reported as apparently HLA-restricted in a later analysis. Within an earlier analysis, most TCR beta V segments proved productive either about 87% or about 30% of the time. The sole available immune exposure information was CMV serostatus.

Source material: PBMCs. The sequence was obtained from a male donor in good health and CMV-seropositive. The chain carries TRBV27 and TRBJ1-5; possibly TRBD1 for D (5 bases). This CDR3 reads CASRGQGGSNQPQHF. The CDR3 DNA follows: TGTGCCAGCAGGGGGCAGGGTGGTAGCAATCAGCCCCAGCATTTT.